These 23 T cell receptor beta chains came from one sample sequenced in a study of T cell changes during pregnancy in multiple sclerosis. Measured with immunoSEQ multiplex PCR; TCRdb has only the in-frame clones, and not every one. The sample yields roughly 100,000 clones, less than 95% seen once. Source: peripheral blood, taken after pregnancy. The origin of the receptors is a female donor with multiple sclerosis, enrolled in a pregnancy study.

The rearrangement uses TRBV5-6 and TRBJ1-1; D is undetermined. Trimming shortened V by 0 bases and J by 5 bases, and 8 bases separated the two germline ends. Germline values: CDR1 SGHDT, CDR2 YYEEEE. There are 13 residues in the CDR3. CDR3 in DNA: TGTGCCAGCAGCTTGGGTGGGCCGACTGAAGCTTTCTTT. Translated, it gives CASSLGGPTEAFF.

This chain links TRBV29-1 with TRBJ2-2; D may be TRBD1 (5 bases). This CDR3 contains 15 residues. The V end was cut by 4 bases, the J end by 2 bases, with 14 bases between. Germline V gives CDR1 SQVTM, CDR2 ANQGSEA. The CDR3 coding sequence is TGCAGCGTTGTAGGCTTAGGGGCTAACACCGGGGAGCTGTTTTTT. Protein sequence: CSVVGLGANTGELFF.

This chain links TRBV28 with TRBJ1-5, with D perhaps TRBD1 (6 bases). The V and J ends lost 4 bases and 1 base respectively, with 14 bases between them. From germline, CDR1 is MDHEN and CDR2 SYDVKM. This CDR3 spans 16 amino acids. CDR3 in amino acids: CASSSRVGGSNQPQHF. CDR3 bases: TGTGCCAGCAGTTCCAGGGTTGGGGGCAGCAATCAGCCCCAGCATTTT.

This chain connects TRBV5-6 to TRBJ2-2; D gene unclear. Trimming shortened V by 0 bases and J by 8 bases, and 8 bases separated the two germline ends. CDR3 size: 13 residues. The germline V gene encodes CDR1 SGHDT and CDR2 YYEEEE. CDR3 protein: CASSLVGPGELFF. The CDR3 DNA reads TGTGCCAGCAGCTTGGTTGGCCCTGGGGAGCTGTTTTTT.

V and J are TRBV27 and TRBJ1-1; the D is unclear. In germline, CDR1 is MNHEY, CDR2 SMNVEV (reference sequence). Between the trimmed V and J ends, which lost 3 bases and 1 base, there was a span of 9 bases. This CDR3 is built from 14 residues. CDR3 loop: CASSFSSPNTEAFF. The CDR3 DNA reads TGTGCCAGCAGTTTTTCCTCCCCGAACACTGAAGCTTTCTTT.

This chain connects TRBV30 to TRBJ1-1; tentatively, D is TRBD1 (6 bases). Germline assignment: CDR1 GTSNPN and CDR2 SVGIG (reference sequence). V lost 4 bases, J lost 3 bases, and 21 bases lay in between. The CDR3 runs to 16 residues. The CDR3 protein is CAWIPAGVRGDTEAFF. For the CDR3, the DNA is TGTGCCTGGATCCCCGCCGGAGTCAGGGGCGACACTGAAGCTTTCTTT.

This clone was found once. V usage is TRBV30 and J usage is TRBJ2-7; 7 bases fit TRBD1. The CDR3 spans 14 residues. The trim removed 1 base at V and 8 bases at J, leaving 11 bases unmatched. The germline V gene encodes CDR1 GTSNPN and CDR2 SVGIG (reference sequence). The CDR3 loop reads CAWSAPDRLGKQYF. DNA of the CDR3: TGTGCCTGGAGTGCCCCGGACAGGCTGGGGAAGCAGTACTTC.

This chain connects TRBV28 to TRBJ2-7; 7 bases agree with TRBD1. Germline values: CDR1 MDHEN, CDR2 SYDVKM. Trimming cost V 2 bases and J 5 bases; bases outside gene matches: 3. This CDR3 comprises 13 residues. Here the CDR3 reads CASSLNTGDEQYF. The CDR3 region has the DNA TGTGCCAGCAGTTTAAACACAGGGGACGAGCAGTACTTC.

The CDR3 region is CASSFGPGPTGELFF. CDR3 coding DNA: TGTGCCAGCAGTTTCGGTCCAGGGCCCACCGGGGAGCTGTTTTTT. The chain is built from TRBV27 and TRBJ2-2; TRBD1 is a possible D gene (5 bases). Germline CDR1 and CDR2: MNHEY and SMNVEV (reference sequence). The V end lost 3 bases, the J end lost 4 bases, and 12 bases lay between the germline ends. The CDR3 is made up of 15 amino acids.

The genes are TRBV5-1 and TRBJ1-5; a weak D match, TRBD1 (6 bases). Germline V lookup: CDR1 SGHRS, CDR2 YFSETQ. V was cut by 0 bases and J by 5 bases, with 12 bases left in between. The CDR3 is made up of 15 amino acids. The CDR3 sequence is CASSLEGGWDQPQHF. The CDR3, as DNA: TGCGCCAGCAGCTTGGAGGGGGGGTGGGATCAGCCCCAGCATTTT.

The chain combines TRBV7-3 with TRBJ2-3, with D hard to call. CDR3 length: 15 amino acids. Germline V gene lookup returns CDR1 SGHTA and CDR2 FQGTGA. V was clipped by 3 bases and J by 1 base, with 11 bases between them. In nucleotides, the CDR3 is TGTGCCAGCAGCTTGCAGATAGCCGGCACAGATACGCAGTATTTT. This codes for CASSLQIAGTDTQYF.

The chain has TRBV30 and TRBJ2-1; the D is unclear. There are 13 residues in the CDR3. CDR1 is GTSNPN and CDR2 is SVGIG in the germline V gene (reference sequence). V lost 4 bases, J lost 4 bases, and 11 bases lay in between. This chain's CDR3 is CAWNPYSYNEQFF. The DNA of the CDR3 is TGTGCCTGGAACCCCTACAGTTACAATGAGCAGTTCTTC. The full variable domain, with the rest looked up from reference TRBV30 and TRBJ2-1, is SQTIHQWPATLVQPVGSPLSLECTVEGTSNPNLYWYRQAAGRGLQLLFYSVGIGQISSEVPQNLSASRPQDRQFILSSKKLLLSDSGFYLCAWNPYSYNEQFFGPGTRLTVL.

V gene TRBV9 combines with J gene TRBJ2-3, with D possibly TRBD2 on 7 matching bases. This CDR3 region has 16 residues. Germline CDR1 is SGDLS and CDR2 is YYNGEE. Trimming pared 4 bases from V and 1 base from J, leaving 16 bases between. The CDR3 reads CASSPSAGARTDTQYF. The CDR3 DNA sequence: TGTGCCAGCAGCCCCAGTGCGGGGGCCCGCACAGATACGCAGTATTTT.

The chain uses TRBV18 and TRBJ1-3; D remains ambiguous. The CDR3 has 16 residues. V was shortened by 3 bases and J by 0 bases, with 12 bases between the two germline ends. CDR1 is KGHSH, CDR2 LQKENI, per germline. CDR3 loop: CASSPRRGDSGNTIYF. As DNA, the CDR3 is TGTGCCAGCTCACCGCGTAGAGGAGACTCTGGAAACACCATATATTTT.

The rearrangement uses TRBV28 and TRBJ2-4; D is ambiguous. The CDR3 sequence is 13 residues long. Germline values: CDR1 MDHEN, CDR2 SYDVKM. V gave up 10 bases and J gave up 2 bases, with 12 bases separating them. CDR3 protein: CATVQIPKNIQYF. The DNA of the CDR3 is TGTGCCACCGTACAGATCCCCAAAAACATTCAGTACTTC.

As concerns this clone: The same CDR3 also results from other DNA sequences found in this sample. CDR3 DNA: TGTGCCAGCAGCCGAGACAGGGAAGAGACCCAGTACTTC. Its protein product is CASSRDREETQYF. This chain links TRBV7-7 with TRBJ2-5; 7 nucleotides match TRBD1. Trimming took 5 bases from V and 3 from J; bases not matched to a gene: 3. The germline gives CDR1 SSHAT, CDR2 FNYEAQ (reference sequence). This CDR3 comprises 13 residues.

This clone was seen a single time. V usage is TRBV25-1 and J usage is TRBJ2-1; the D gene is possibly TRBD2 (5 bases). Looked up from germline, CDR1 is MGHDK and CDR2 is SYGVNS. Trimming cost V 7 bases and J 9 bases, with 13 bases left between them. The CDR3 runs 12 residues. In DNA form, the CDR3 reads TGTGCCAGCACCCGAGGGCTGGGTGAGCAGTTCTTC. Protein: CASTRGLGEQFF.

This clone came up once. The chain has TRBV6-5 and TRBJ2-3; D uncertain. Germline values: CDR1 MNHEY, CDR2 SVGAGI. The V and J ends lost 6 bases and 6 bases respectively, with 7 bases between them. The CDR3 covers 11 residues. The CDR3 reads CASRTQDTQYF. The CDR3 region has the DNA TGTGCCAGCAGAACACAGGATACGCAGTATTTT.

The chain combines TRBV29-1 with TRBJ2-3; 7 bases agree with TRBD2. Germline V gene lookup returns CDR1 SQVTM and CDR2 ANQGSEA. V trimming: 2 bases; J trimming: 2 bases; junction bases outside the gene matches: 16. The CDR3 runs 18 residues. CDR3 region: CSVEPLGVGGGTTDTQYF. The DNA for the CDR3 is TGCAGCGTTGAACCCTTGGGTGTTGGCGGGGGAACCACAGATACGCAGTATTTT.

The CDR3 DNA reads TGTGCCAGCAGGCCACCCCGGACTAGCGGGAGGAGCGAGCAGTACTTC. This encodes CASRPPRTSGRSEQYF. This chain uses TRBV6-6 with TRBJ2-7; 14 positions match TRBD2. CDR1 and CDR2 from the germline V gene are MNHNY and SVGAGI (reference sequence). The CDR3 loop spans 16 amino acids. The V and J ends lost 6 bases and 6 bases, in that order; junction bases with no gene match: 10.

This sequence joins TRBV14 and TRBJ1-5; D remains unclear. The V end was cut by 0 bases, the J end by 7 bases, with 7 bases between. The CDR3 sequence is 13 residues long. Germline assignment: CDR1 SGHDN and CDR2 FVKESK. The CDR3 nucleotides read TGTGCCAGCAGCCAAGAGGTGGGCCAGCCCCAGCATTTT. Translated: CASSQEVGQPQHF.

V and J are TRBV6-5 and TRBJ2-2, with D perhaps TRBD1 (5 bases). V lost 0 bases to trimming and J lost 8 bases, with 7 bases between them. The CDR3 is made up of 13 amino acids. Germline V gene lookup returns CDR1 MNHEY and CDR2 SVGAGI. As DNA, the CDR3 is TGTGCCAGCAGTTACTCCCCAGGGGGGGAGCTGTTTTTT. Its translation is CASSYSPGGELFF.

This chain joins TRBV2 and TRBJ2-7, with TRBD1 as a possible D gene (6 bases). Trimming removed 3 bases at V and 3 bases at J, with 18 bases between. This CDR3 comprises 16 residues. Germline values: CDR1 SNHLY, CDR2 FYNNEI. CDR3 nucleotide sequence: TGTGCCAGCAGTGACTTTCTAATTACAGGGATCTACGAGCAGTACTTC. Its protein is CASSDFLITGIYEQYF.